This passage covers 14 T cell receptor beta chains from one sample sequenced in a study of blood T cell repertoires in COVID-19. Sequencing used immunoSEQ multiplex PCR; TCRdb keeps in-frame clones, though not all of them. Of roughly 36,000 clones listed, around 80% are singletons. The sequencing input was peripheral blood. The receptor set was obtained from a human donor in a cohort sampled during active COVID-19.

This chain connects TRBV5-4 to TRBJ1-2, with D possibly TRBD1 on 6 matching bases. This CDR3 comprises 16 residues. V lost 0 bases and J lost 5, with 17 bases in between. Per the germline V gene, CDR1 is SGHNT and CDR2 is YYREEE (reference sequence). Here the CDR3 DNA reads TGTGCCAGCAGCTTGGGATGGACAGCCCCTAGGTATGGCTACACCTTC. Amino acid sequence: CASSLGWTAPRYGYTF.

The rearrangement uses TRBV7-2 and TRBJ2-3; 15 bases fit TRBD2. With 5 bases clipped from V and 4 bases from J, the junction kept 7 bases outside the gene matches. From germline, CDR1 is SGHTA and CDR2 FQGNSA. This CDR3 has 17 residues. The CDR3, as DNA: TGTGCCAGCAGCCCCAGGACTAGCGGGGGGGCTTCAGATACGCAGTATTTT. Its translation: CASSPRTSGGASDTQYF. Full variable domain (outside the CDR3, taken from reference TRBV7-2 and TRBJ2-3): GAGVSQSPSNKVTEKGKDVELRCDPISGHTALYWYRQSLGQGLEFLIYFQGNSAPDKSGLPSDRFSAERTGGSVSTLTIQRTQQEDSAVYLCASSPRTSGGASDTQYFGPGTRLTVL.

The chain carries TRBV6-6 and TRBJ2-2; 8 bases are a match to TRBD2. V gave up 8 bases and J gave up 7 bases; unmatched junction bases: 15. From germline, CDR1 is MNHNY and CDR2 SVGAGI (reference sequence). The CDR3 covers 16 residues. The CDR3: CASFHSARGAVGELFF. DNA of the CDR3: TGTGCCAGCTTCCACAGCGCGCGGGGGGCGGTCGGGGAGCTGTTTTTT.

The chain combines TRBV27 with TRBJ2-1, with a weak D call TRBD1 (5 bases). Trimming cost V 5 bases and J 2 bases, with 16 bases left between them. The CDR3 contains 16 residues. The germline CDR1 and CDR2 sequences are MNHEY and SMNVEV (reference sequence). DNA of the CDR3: TGTGCCAGCAGTGTCCAAGGGGCTACCGCCTACAATGAGCAGTTCTTC. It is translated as CASSVQGATAYNEQFF.

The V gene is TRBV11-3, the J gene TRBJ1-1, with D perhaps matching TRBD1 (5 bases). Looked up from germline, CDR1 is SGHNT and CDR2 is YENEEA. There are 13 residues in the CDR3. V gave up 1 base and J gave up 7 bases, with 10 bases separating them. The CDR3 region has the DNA TGTGCCAGCAGCTTAGCAGGGAGGGATGAAGCTTTCTTT. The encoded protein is CASSLAGRDEAFF.

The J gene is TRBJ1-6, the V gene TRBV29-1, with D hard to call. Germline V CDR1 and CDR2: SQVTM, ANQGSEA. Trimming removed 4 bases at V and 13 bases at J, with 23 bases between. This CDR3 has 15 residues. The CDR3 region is CSVGWSVPGERPLHF. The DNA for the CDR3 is TGCAGCGTTGGATGGTCCGTCCCGGGAGAGAGGCCCCTCCACTTT.

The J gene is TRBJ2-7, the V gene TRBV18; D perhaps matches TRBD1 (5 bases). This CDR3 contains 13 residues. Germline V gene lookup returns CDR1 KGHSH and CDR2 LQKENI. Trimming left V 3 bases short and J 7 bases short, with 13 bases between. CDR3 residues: CASSPRQFGEQYF. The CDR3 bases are TGTGCCAGCTCACCGCGACAGTTTGGGGAGCAGTACTTC. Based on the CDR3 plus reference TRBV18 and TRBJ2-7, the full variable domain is NAGVMQNPRHLVRRRGQEARLRCSPMKGHSHVYWYRQLPEEGLKFMVYLQKENIIDESGMPKERFSAEFPKEGPSILRIQQVVRGDSAAYFCASSPRQFGEQYFGPGTRLTVT.

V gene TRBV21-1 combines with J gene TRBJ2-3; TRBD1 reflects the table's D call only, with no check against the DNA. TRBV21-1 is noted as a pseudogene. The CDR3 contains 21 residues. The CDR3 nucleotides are TGTGACCTCTCGGTGGACTCAGTGTGGGACAAAACAGGGATAGTCACAGATACGCAGTATTTT. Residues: CDLSVDSVWDKTGIVTDTQYF.

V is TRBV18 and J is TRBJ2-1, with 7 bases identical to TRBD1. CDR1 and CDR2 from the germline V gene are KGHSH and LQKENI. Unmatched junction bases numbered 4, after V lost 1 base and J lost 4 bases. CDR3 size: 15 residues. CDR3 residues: CASSPRTGDYNEQFF. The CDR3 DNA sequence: TGTGCCAGCTCACCACGGACAGGTGATTACAATGAGCAGTTCTTC.

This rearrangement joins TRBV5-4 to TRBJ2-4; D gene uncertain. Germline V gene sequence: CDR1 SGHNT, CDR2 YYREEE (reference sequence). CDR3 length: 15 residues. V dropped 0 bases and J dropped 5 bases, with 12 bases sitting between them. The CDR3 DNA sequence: TGTGCCAGCAGCTTGGGACACGGATCGCAAAACATTCAGTACTTC. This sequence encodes CASSLGHGSQNIQYF.

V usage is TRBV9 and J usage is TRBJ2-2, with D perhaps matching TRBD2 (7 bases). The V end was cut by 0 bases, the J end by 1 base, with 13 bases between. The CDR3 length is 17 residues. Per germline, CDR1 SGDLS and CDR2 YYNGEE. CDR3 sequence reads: CASSVVSGGKNTGELFF. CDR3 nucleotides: TGTGCCAGCAGCGTAGTTTCGGGGGGCAAGAACACCGGGGAGCTGTTTTTT.

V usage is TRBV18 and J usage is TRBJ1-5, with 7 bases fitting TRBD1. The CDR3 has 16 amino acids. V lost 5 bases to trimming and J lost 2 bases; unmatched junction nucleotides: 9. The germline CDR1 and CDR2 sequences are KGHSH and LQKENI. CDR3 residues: CASSMVTGTGNQPQHF. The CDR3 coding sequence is TGTGCCAGCTCAATGGTAACCGGGACAGGCAATCAGCCCCAGCATTTT.

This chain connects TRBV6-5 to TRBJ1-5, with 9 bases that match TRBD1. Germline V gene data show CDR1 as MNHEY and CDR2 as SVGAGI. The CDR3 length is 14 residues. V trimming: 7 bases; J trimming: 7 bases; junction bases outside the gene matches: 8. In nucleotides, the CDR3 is TGTGCCAGCACCTTGACAGGGGGAAGGCAGCCCCAGCATTTT. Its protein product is CASTLTGGRQPQHF.

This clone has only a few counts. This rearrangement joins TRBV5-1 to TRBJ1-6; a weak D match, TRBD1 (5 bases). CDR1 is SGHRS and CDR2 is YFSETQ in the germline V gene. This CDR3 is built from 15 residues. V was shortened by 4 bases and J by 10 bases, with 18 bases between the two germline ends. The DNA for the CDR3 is TGCGCCAGCAGCCTGGGGGAGGCCTTAGGGTCACCCCTCCACTTT. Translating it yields CASSLGEALGSPLHF.